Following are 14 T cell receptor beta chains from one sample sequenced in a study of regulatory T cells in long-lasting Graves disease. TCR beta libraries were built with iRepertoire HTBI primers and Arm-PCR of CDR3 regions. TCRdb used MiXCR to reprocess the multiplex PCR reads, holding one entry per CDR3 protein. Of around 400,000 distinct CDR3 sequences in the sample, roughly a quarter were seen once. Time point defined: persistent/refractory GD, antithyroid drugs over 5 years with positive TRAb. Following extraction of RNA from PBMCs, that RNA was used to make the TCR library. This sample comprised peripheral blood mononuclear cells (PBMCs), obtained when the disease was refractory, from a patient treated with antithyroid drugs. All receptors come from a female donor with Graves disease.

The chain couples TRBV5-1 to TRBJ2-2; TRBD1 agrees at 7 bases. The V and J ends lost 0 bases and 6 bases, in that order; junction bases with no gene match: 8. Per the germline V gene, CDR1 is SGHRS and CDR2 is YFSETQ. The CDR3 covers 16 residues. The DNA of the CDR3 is TGCGCCAGCAGCTTGGAACCAGGGGGTAATGCCGGGGAGCTGTTTTTT. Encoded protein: CASSLEPGGNAGELFF. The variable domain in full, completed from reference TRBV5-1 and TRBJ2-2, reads KAGVTQTPRYLIKTRGQQVTLSCSPISGHRSVSWYQQTPGQGLQFLFEYFSETQRNKGNFPGRFSGRQFSNSRSEMNVSTLELGDSALYLCASSLEPGGNAGELFFGEGSRLTVL.

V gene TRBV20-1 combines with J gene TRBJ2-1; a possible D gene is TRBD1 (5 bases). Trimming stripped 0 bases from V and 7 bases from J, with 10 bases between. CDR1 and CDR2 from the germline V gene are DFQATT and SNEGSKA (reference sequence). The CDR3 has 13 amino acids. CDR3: CSARDYRTNEQFF. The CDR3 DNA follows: TGCAGTGCTAGAGATTACAGGACGAATGAGCAGTTCTTC.

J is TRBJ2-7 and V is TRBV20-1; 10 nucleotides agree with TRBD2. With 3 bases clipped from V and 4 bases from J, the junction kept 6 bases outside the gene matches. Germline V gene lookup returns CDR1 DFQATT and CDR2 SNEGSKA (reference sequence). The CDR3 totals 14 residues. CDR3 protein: CSASSGLAPYEQYF. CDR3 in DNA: TGCAGTGCTAGCTCGGGACTAGCGCCGTACGAGCAGTACTTC.

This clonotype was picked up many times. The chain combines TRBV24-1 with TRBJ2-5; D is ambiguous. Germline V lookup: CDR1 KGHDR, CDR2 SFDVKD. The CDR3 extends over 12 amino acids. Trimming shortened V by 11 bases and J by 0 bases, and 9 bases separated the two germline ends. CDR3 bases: TGTGCCATCACAGCGTACCAAGAGACCCAGTACTTC. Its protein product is CAITAYQETQYF.

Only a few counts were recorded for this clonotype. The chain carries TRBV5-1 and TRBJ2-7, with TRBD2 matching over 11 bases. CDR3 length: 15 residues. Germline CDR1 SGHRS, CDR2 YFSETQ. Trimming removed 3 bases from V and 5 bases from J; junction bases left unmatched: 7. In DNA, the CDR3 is TGCGCCAGCAGCTGGGTTGGGACTAGCGGTGACGAGCAGTACTTC. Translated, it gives CASSWVGTSGDEQYF.

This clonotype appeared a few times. DNA for the CDR3: TGCAGCGTTGGCGGGACAGGTTCATCTGGGGCCAACGTCCTGACTTTC. This encodes CSVGGTGSSGANVLTF. The rearrangement uses TRBV29-1 and TRBJ2-6; TRBD1 aligns across 8 bases. Germline trimming cut 4 bases from V and 1 base from J; bases unmatched to any gene: 6. This CDR3 is built from 16 residues. The V gene's germline CDR1 is SQVTM and CDR2 ANQGSEA.

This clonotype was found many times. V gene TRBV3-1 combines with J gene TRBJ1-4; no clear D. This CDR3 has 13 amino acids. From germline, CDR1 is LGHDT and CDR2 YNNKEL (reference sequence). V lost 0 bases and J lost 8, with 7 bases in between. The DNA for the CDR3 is TGTGCCAGCAGCCAAGATGTCGGGGAAAAACTGTTTTTT. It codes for CASSQDVGEKLFF.

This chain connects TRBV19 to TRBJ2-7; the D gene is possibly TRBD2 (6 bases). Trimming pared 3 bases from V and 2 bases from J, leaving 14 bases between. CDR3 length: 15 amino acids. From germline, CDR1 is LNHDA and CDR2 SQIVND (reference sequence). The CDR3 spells CASSIAGLQPYEQYF. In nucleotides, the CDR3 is TGTGCCAGTAGTATCGCGGGATTACAACCCTACGAGCAGTACTTC.

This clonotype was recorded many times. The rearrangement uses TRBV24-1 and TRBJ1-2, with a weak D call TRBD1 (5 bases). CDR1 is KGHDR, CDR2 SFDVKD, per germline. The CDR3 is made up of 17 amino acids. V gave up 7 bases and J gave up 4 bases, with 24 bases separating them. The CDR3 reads CATRTAHPWGVIYGYTF. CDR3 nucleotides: TGTGCCACCAGGACTGCCCATCCATGGGGGGTTATCTATGGCTACACCTTC.

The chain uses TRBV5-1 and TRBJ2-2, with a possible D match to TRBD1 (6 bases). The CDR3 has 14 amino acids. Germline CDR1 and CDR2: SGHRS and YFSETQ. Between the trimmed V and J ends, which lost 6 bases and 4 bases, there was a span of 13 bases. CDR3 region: CASNYQGTTGELFF. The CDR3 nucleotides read TGCGCCAGCAACTATCAGGGGACCACCGGGGAGCTGTTTTTT. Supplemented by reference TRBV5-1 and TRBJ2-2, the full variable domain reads KAGVTQTPRYLIKTRGQQVTLSCSPISGHRSVSWYQQTPGQGLQFLFEYFSETQRNKGNFPGRFSGRQFSNSRSEMNVSTLELGDSALYLCASNYQGTTGELFFGEGSRLTVL.

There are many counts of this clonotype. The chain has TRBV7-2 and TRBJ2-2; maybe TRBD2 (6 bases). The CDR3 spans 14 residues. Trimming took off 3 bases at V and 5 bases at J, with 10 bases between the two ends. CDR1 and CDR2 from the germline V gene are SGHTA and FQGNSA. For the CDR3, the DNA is TGTGCCAGCAGCTTGGGACTGATGACCGGGGAGCTGTTTTTT. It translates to CASSLGLMTGELFF.

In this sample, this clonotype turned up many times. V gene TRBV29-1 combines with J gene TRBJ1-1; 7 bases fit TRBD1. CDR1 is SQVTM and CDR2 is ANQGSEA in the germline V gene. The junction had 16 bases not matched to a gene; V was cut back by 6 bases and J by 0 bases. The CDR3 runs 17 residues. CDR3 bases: TGCAGCGTCCAACCAGACAGGGTTTGGAGCATGAACACTGAAGCTTTCTTT. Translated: CSVQPDRVWSMNTEAFF.

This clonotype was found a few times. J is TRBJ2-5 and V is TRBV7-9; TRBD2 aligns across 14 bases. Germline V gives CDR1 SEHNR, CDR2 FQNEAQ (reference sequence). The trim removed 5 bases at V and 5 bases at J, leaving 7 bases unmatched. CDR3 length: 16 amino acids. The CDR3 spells CASSPGLAGVGETQYF. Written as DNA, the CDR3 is TGTGCCAGCAGCCCGGGACTAGCGGGAGTAGGGGAGACCCAGTACTTC.

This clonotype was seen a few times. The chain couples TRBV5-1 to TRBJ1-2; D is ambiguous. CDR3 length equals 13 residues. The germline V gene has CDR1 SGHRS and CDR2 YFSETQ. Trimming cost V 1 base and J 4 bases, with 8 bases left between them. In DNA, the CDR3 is TGCGCCAGCAGCTTGACAGTTACCTATGGCTACACCTTC. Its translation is CASSLTVTYGYTF.